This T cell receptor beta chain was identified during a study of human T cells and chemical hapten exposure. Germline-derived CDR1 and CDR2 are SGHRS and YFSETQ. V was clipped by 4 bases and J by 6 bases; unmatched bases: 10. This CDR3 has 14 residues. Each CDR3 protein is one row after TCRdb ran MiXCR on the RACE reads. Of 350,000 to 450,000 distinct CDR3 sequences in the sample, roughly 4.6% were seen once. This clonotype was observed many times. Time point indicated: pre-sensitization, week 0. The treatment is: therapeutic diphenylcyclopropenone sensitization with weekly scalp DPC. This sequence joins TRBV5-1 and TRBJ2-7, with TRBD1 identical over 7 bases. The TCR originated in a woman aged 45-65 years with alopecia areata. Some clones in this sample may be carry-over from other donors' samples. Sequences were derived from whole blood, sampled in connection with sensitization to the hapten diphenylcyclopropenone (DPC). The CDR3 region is CASSPDRTGLEQYF. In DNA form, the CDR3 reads TGCGCCAGCAGCCCGGACAGGACAGGACTCGAGCAGTACTTC.